This T cell receptor beta chain is from a study of cytomegalovirus exposure and HLA in healthy donors. The length of the CDR3 is 18 residues. With 4 bases clipped from V and 5 bases from J, the junction kept 12 bases outside the gene matches. CDR1 is PRHDT, CDR2 FYEKMQ, per germline (reference sequence). Profiling relied on immunoSEQ multiplex PCR, and the TCRdb table lists in-frame clones only, not all of them. Among some 250,000 clones listed, around 85% were seen once. This TCR was recovered from a woman under 40 in good health and CMV-seropositive. V is TRBV13 and J is TRBJ2-7; 15 nucleotides agree with TRBD2. Material for sequencing was PBMCs. This CDR3 is CASSSLGLAGGWGHEQYF. CDR3 coding DNA: TGTGCCAGCAGCTCGTTGGGACTAGCGGGAGGTTGGGGGCACGAGCAGTACTTC.